Listed below are T cell receptor beta chains from one sample, sequenced in a study of Graves' ophthalmopathy and Graves' hyperthyroidism. From the multiplex PCR reads, TCRdb called clonotypes with MiXCR, one entry per CDR3 protein. The data show hundreds of thousands of distinct CDR3 sequences, with about an eighth seen just once and over 7.5% held by the top ten. Sequencing used blood. These receptors came from a woman in her twenties or thirties with Graves' ophthalmopathy. Each CDR3 is given with its conserved first and last residue. The D gene is left open where the match is weak. Not all rows give a size; the values are once, few, many and, for expanded clones, a class.

DNA,CDR3,J,size,D,V
TGTGCCAGCAGTTACGCGGGCTCTGGAAACACCATATATTTT,CASSYAGSGNTIYF,TRBJ1-3,many,NA,TRBV6-5
TGTGCCAGCAGCTTAGATTCGGGAGTCAAAATCACACCTTCGGATCAGCCCCAGCATTTT,CASSLDSGVKITPSDQPQHF,TRBJ1-5,many,NA,TRBV11-2
TGTGCCTGGAGTCCCGGGCAGAACACTGAAGCTTTCTTT,CAWSPGQNTEAFF,TRBJ1-1,NA,NA,TRBV30
TGTGCCAGCAGCCGCGGACCACAGTCGGGAAACATTCAGTACTTC,CASSRGPQSGNIQYF,TRBJ2-4,few,NA,TRBV11-1
TGTGCCAGCAGTCCTTCTCGGCATAATGGCTACACCTTC,CASSPSRHNGYTF,TRBJ1-2,many,NA,TRBV6-1
TGTGCCAGCAGTTACCTAGCCGGACAGGGTGACTATGGCTACACCTTC,CASSYLAGQGDYGYTF,TRBJ1-2,many,TRBD1,TRBV6-5
TGTGCCAGCAGTTTATCGACAGGGGTTGGCTACACCTTC,CASSLSTGVGYTF,TRBJ1-2,many,TRBD1,TRBV12-3/TRBV12-4
TGTGCCAGCAGTTACTCTGGCCCCGGGACAGGGTACGACTTC,CASSYSGPGTGYDF,TRBJ2-7,many,TRBD1,TRBV6-5
TGTGCCTGGAGTGTTGGACCGGCGAATTCACCCCTCCACTTT,CAWSVGPANSPLHF,TRBJ1-6,many,NA,TRBV30
TGTGCCAGCAGCCCACCCATTTTGGTAGGGGGTGGAGAGACCAAGTACTTC,CASSPPILVGGGETKYF,TRBJ2-5,NA,NA,TRBV7-9
TGTGCCAGCAGATTTACCTCGGAGAACACTGAAGCTTTCTTT,CASRFTSENTEAFF,TRBJ1-1,NA,NA,TRBV6-1
TGTGCCAGCAGGCCTACGACAGGGCGGAGGAACACTGAAGCTTTCTTT,CASRPTTGRRNTEAFF,TRBJ1-1,many,TRBD1,TRBV6-1
TGCGCCAGCAGCTTGTTTCCGGGACGCAGGAACACTGAAGCTTTCTTT,CASSLFPGRRNTEAFF,TRBJ1-1,many,NA,TRBV5-1
TGTGCCAGCAGTGTACTGACAGACACCGGGACCGAGCAGTACTTC,CASSVLTDTGTEQYF,TRBJ2-7,many,NA,TRBV6-5
TGTGCCAGCAGGGTAGCGGGAGAGGGGATATACGAGCAGTACTTC,CASRVAGEGIYEQYF,TRBJ2-7,many,TRBD2,TRBV6-1
TGTGCCAGCAGTTTATCGGGATATTTAAGCCGGGAGACCCAGTACTTC,CASSLSGYLSRETQYF,TRBJ2-5,few,NA,TRBV27
TGCGCCAGCGGGGGGACCTATAATTCACCCCTCCACTTT,CASGGTYNSPLHF,TRBJ1-6,NA,NA,TRBV10-2
TGTGCCAGCAGCGCGACAGGGGGCAGAGAGACCCAGTACTTC,CASSATGGRETQYF,TRBJ2-5,many,TRBD1,TRBV7-2
TGTGCCAGCAGCTGGGATCTAGCGCATCAAGAGACCCAGTACTTC,CASSWDLAHQETQYF,TRBJ2-5,NA,NA,TRBV13
TGCAGTGCTAGAAGGGCCGACGAAGCTTTCTTT,CSARRADEAFF,TRBJ1-1,NA,NA,TRBV20-1
TGTGCCAGCAGAACCATCAGCCCGAACACTGAAGCTTTCTTT,CASRTISPNTEAFF,TRBJ1-1,NA,NA,TRBV6-2/TRBV6-3
TGTGCCAGCAGCTTAGACAGGGACCTCCAAGAGACCCAGTACTTC,CASSLDRDLQETQYF,TRBJ2-5,few,NA,TRBV11-2
TGTGCCAGCAGCTTATTAAGATCCGGGTCGCTAGCCAAAAACATTCAGTACTTC,CASSLLRSGSLAKNIQYF,TRBJ2-4,many,NA,TRBV11-1
TGTGCCAGCAGTTTATCCGGGACAGGGACCTACGAGCAGTACTTC,CASSLSGTGTYEQYF,TRBJ2-7,many,TRBD1,TRBV27
TGTGCCAGCAGACCCACCCCCGGGGAGCTGTTTTTT,CASRPTPGELFF,TRBJ2-2,NA,NA,TRBV6-1
TGTGCCAGCAGCTTACGGGACAGGGGGTACCAAGAGACCCAGTACTTC,CASSLRDRGYQETQYF,TRBJ2-5,NA,TRBD1,TRBV5-8
TGTGCCTGGAGTACGGGGGGGGCGAAGGAGACCCAGTACTTC,CAWSTGGAKETQYF,TRBJ2-5,few,TRBD2,TRBV30
TGCAGTGCTCCCCCGGAGGCGGGGATGAACACTGAAGCTTTCTTT,CSAPPEAGMNTEAFF,TRBJ1-1,many,NA,TRBV20-1
TGTGCCAGCAGTTTAGGTACAGCGTCGAGACGGGACACCGGGGAGCTGTTTTTT,CASSLGTASRRDTGELFF,TRBJ2-2,many,NA,TRBV12-3/TRBV12-4
TGTGCCAGCAGTTTAATTTGGAATCCTGAAGCTTTCTTT,CASSLIWNPEAFF,TRBJ1-1,many,NA,TRBV28
TGTGCCAGCAGTTACTCCTGGCAGGATGAAGAGACCCAGTACTTC,CASSYSWQDEETQYF,TRBJ2-5,many,NA,TRBV6-5
TGCGCCAGCAGCCAGCCGTCGGGGAGACCGTCCCACCAAGAGTCCCAGTACTTC,CASSQPSGRPSHQESQYF,TRBJ2-5,NA,NA,TRBV4-1
TGTGCCTGGAGGGACAGGGGGTTAGGCACTGAAGCTTTCTTT,CAWRDRGLGTEAFF,TRBJ1-1,many,TRBD1,TRBV30
TGTGCCAGCAGACCCCGGGACAGGGAGTACGAGCAGTACTTC,CASRPRDREYEQYF,TRBJ2-7,many,TRBD1,TRBV5-6
TGTGCCAGGGGGGCGGTTGGGACTAGCGGGAGCGAGCCTTCCTACGAGCAGTACTTC,CARGAVGTSGSEPSYEQYF,TRBJ2-7,NA,TRBD2,TRBV25-1
TGTGCTAGTGGTTTGCAGAGCACAGATACGCAGTATTTT,CASGLQSTDTQYF,TRBJ2-3,few,NA,TRBV12-5
TGTGCCAGCAGTTTAACCCCCTCTAGCGGGAGCTCCTACGAGCAGTACTTC,CASSLTPSSGSSYEQYF,TRBJ2-7,few,TRBD2,TRBV27
TGCAGTGCTAGAGACGGGGGCCGAACCTACGAGCAGTACTTC,CSARDGGRTYEQYF,TRBJ2-7,many,NA,TRBV20-1
TGTGCCAGCATCTACGAGGCGGGGGCGGGCTATGGCTACACCTTC,CASIYEAGAGYGYTF,TRBJ1-2,many,NA,TRBV28
TGTGCCAGCAGTTACCGAAATTCACCCCTCCACTTT,CASSYRNSPLHF,TRBJ1-6,many,NA,TRBV6-1
TGTGCCAGCAGTGAATCGTACAGGTTTCAGCCCCAGCATTTT,CASSESYRFQPQHF,TRBJ1-5,many,NA,TRBV6-1
TGTGCCAGCAGCCGCGGGACAGGGGGCTTCTACTCTGGAAACACCATATATTTT,CASSRGTGGFYSGNTIYF,TRBJ1-3,NA,TRBD1,TRBV6-2/TRBV6-3
TGCGCCAGCAGCCCCCTGGGGACAGACAATCAGCCCCAGCATTTT,CASSPLGTDNQPQHF,TRBJ1-5,many,TRBD1,TRBV5-1
TGTGCCAGCAGCCAAGCACGAGTTTCGGCTGAAGCTTTCTTT,CASSQARVSAEAFF,TRBJ1-1,few,NA,TRBV4-2
TGTGCCAGCAGTGTTCGAAATCTGAACACTGAAGCTTTCTTT,CASSVRNLNTEAFF,TRBJ1-1,few,NA,TRBV2
TGTGCCAGCAGCCAACAGGGGGCCTATGGCTACACCTTC,CASSQQGAYGYTF,TRBJ1-2,many,TRBD1,TRBV4-2
TGTGCCAGCCGATGGGCGAGCGGCAGGGAAGCTTTCTTT,CASRWASGREAFF,TRBJ1-1,many,NA,TRBV12-3/TRBV12-4